These T cell receptor beta chains were read from a single sample in a study of T cell repertoires in cytomegalovirus infection. These receptors' targets are unknown. TCRdb re-called the reads with MiXCR, one entry per CDR3 protein. The sample shows about 770,000 distinct CDR3 sequences, 25% to 30% of them seen only once. Sequenced here: cultured CD8+ T cells from PBMCs, sampled from culture after CMV antigen stimulation. These receptor sequences come from a human donor in good health (CMV status not recorded). Some clones in this sample may be carry-over from other donors' samples. Each CDR3 is given with its conserved first and last residue.

V gene,J gene,CDR3 protein
TRBV29-1,TRBJ1-2,CSVEGRQPYGYTF
TRBV27,TRBJ1-6,CASSFRGAYNSPLHF
TRBV29-1,TRBJ2-2,CSVVYQANTGELFF
TRBV7-9,TRBJ1-1,CASSPFRDKENTEAFF
TRBV27,TRBJ2-5,CASTRAGGGTQYF
TRBV6-5,TRBJ1-5,CASSPDKGPRRSQPQHF
TRBV19,TRBJ2-2,CASSNGGVTGELFF
TRBV7-9,TRBJ2-3,CASSSPGLAGVPTDTQYF
TRBV29-1,TRBJ2-6,CSVDGQGTSGANVLTF
TRBV12-3/TRBV12-4,TRBJ1-1,CASSWRGPDTEAFF
TRBV5-1,TRBJ2-3,CASSLGLASGDTQYF
TRBV7-2,TRBJ2-1,CASSHYPDEQFF
TRBV6-1,TRBJ2-2,CASSYLQGTYTGELFF
TRBV4-2,TRBJ2-1,CASSPSPRDYNEQFF
TRBV7-2,TRBJ1-6,CASSLKLTSSPLHF
TRBV2,TRBJ2-7,CASFVNGGPPEQYF
TRBV15,TRBJ2-2,CATVAPTGGHTGELFF
TRBV19,TRBJ1-1,CASSLLTGGIEAFF
TRBV6-5,TRBJ2-7,CASSYSKGQGDKQYF
TRBV12-3/TRBV12-4,TRBJ2-2,CASSPDYLGTGITGELFF
TRBV6-9,TRBJ2-1,CASSQGSNSYNEQFF
TRBV9,TRBJ2-6,CASSVVGLSSGANVLTF
TRBV7-6,TRBJ2-5,CASSLVGGKTQYF
TRBV27,TRBJ2-1,CASSSRGQGNEQFF
TRBV4-3,TRBJ2-1,CASSPGGYTGAYNEQFF
TRBV14,TRBJ2-1,CASSRWGGGAPNEQFF
TRBV19,TRBJ1-4,CASIRPKDGTNNEKLFF
TRBV7-9,TRBJ2-2,CALSAIGELFF
TRBV7-6,TRBJ2-7,CASSLGSTRERRYEQYF
TRBV10-3,TRBJ2-1,CAISEPGTGQGTYNEQFF
TRBV6-6,TRBJ1-2,CASSGGQHYGYTF
TRBV19,TRBJ2-1,CASSIFPWRGDYNEQFF
TRBV4-1,TRBJ2-5,CASSQATGAGRETQYF
TRBV24-1,TRBJ2-2,CATRARTSGTGELFF
TRBV7-8,TRBJ2-1,CASSWNLAGPYNEQFF
TRBV29-1,TRBJ1-2,CSVEEGYSGGMNYGYTF
TRBV6-6,TRBJ1-1,CASSYSFSSTEAFF
TRBV19,TRBJ2-6,CASIGREQIYSGANVLTF
TRBV5-4,TRBJ2-1,CASLAGGPSDNEQFF
TRBV24-1,TRBJ2-1,CATSGSREDSYNEQFF
TRBV4-1,TRBJ1-2,CASSQDLQYNYGYTF
TRBV27,TRBJ2-1,CASSPSRDRVWSYNEQFF
TRBV2,TRBJ1-1,CAAAGGEPPEAFF